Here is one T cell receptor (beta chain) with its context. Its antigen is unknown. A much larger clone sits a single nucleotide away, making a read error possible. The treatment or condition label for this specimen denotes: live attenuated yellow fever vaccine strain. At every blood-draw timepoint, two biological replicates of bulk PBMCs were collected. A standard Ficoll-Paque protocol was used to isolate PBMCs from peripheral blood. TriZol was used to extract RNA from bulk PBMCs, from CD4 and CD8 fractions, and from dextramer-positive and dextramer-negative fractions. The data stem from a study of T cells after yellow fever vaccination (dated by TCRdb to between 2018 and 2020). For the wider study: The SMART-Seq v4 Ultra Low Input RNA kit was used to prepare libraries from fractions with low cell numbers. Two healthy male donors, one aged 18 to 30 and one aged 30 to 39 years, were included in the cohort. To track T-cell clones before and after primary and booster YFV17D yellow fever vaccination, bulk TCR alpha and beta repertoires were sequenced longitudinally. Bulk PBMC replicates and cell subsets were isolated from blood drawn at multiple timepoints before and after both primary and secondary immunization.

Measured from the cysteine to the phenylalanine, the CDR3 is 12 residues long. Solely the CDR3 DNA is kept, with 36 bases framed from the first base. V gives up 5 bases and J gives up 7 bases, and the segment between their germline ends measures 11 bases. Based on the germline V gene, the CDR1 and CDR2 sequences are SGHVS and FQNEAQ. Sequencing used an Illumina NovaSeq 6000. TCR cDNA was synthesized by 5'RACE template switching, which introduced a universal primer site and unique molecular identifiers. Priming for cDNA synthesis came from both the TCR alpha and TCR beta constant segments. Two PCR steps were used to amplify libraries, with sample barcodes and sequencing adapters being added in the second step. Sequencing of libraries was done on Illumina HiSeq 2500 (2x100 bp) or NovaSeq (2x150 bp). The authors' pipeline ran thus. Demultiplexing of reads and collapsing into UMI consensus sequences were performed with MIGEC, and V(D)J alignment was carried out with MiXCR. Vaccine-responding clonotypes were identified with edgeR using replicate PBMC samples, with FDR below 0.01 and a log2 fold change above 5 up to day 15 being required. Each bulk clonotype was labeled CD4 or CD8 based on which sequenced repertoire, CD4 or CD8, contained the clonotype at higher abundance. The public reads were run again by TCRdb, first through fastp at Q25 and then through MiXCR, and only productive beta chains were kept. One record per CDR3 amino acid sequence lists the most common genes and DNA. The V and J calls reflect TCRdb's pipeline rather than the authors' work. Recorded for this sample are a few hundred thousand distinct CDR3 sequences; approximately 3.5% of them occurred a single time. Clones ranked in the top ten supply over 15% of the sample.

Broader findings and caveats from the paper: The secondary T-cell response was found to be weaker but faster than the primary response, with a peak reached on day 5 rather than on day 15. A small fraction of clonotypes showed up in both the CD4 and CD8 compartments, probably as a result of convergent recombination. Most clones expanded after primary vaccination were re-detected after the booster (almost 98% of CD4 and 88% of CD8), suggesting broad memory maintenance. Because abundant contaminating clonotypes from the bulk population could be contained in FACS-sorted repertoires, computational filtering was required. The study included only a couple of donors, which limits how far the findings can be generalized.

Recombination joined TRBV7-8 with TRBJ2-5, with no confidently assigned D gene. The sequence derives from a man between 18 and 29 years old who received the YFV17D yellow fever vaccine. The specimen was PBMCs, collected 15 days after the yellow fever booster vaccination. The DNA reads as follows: TGTGCCAGCAGCCCTATTACGGGGACCCAGTACTTC. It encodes CASSPITGTQYF.